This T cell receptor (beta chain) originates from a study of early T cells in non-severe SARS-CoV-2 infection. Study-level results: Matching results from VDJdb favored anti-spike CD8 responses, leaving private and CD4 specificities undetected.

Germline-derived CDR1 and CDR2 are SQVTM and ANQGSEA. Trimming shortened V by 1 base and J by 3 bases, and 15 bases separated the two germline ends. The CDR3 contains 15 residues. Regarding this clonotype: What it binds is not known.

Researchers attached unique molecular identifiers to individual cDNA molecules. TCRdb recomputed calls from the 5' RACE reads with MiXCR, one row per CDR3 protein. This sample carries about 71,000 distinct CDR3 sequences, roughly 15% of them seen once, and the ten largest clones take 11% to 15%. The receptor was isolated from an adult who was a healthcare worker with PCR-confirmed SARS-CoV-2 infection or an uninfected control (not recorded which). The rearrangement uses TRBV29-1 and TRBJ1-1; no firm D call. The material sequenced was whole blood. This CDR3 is CSVEGGRRRDTEAFF. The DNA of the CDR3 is TGCAGCGTTGAAGGAGGGAGGCGGAGGGACACTGAAGCTTTCTTT. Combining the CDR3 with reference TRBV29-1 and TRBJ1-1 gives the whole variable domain SAVISQKPSRDICQRGTSLTIQCQVDSQVTMMFWYRQQPGQSLTLIATANQGSEATYESGFVIDKFPISRPNLTFSTLTVSNMSPEDSSIYLCSVEGGRRRDTEAFFGQGTRLTVV.